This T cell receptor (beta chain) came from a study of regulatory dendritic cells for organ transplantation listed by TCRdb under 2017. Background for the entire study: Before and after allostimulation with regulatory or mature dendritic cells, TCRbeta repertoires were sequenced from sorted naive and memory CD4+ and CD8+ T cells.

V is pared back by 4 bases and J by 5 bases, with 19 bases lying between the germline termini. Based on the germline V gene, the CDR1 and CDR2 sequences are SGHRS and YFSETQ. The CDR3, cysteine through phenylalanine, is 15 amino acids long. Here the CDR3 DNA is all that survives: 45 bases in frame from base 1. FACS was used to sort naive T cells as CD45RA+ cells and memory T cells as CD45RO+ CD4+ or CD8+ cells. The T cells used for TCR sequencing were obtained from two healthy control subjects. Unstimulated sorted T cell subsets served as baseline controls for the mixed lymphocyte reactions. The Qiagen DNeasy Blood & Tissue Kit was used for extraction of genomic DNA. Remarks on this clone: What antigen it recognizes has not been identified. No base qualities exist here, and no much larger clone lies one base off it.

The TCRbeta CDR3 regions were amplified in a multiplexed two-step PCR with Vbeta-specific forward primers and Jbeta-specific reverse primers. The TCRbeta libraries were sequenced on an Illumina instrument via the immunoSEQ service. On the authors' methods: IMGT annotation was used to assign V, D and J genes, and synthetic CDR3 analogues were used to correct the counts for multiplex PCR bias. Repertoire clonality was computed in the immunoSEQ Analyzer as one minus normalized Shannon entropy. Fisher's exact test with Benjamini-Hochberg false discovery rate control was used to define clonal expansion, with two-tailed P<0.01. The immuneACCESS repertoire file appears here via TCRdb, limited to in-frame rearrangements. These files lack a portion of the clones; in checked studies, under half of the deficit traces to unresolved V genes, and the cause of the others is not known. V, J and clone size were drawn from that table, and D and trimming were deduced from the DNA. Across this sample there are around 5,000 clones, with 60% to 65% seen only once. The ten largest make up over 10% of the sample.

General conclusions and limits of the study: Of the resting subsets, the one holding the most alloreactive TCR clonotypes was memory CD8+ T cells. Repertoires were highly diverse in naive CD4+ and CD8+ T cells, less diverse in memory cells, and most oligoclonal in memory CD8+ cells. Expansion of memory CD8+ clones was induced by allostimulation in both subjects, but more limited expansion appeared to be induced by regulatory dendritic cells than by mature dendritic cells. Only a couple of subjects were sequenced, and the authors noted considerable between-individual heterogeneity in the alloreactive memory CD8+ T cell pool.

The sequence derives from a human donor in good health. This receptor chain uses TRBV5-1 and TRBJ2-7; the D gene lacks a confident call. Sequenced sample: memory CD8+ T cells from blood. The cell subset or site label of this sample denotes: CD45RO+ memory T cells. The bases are TGCGCCAGCAGCCCCAAGACTGGGTCTTCCCACGAGCAGTACTTC. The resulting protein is CASSPKTGSSHEQYF.